This is a list of T cell receptor beta chains from one sample in a study of cytomegalovirus exposure and HLA in healthy donors. Data came from immunoSEQ multiplex PCR; TCRdb stores just in-frame clones and leaves some out. The sample has around 150,000 clones, 79% seen once. Sequenced input: PBMCs. These receptors came from a man aged 35-49 years in good health and CMV-seronegative. Both conserved end residues are part of each CDR3. D genes are given only for firm matches. Rows may omit the clone size; those that give it use once, few, many or a size class.

D gene	clone size	V gene	J gene	CDR3 DNA	CDR3 protein
TRBD2	once	TRBV5-1	TRBJ2-5	TGCGCCAGCAGCCACGGACTAGCGGGAGTAACGCCTCAAGAGACCCAGTACTTC	CASSHGLAGVTPQETQYF
NA	NA	TRBV6-5	TRBJ1-4	TGTGCCAGCAGTCGACACGGGGAAGAAAAACTGTTTTTT	CASSRHGEEKLFF
TRBD2	few	TRBV28	TRBJ2-1	TGTGCCAGCACCCCCGGAGGGACTAGGGGGGCCAATGAGCAGTTCTTC	CASTPGGTRGANEQFF
TRBD1	NA	TRBV5-1	TRBJ2-2	TGCGCCAGCAGCTTTAACGGACAGGGGAACGGGGAGCTGTTTTTT	CASSFNGQGNGELFF
TRBD1	NA	TRBV28	TRBJ2-7	TGTGCCAGCACCCGGACAGGGCCATACGAGCAGTACTTC	CASTRTGPYEQYF
NA	NA	TRBV5-1	TRBJ2-2	TGCGCCAGCAGGTCTAGTACCGGGGAGCTGTTTTTT	CASRSSTGELFF
TRBD2	NA	TRBV27	TRBJ2-1	TGTGCCAGCAGTTCCCCCCTCACGCGGGAGAGGAGGCAGTTCTTC	CASSSPLTRERRQFF
NA	once	TRBV21-1	TRBJ1-5	TGTGCCAGCAGCAGAACAGGGCCAACTTGGAGCAATCAGCCCCAGCATTTT	CASSRTGPTWSNQPQHF
TRBD2	NA	TRBV6-1	TRBJ2-5	TGTGCCAGCAGTGGGACTAGCGGGGGAGAGACCCAGTACTTC	CASSGTSGGETQYF
TRBD1	NA	TRBV27	TRBJ2-2	TGTGCCAGCAGTTGGGGACAGTCATACACCGGGGAGCTGTTTTTT	CASSWGQSYTGELFF
TRBD2	NA	TRBV9	TRBJ2-1	TGTGCCAGCAGCGGTAGCGGGAGCTCCTACAATGAGCAGTTCTTC	CASSGSGSSYNEQFF
NA	NA	TRBV7-9	TRBJ2-7	TGTGCCAGCAGCTTGAGTATCCCCGCCCACGAGCAGTACTTC	CASSLSIPAHEQYF
NA	NA	TRBV7-9	TRBJ2-1	TGTGCCAGCAGCTTGGGTGGGAGTTTGAACAATGAGCAGTTCTTC	CASSLGGSLNNEQFF
NA	NA	TRBV27	TRBJ1-6	TGTGCCAGCAGGGAACAGGTCGTCGGTTCACCCCTCCACTTT	CASREQVVGSPLHF
TRBD1	NA	TRBV6-1	TRBJ1-6	TGTGCCAGCAGTGAAGGGGGGGACAGGGCCCTCCACTTT	CASSEGGDRALHF
TRBD1	NA	TRBV5-1	TRBJ2-3	TGCGCCAGCAGCTTAAGGGGGCTGCGCACAGATACGCAGTATTTT	CASSLRGLRTDTQYF
NA	NA	TRBV6-1	TRBJ1-5	TGTGCCAGTCAGGGGCAGGGCAATCAGCCCCAGCATTTT	CASQGQGNQPQHF
TRBD1	few	TRBV7-7	TRBJ1-3	TGTGCTAGCAGCCCTCGGGCAGGGGGCGCTTATGGAAACACCATATATTTT	CASSPRAGGAYGNTIYF
TRBD2	NA	TRBV4-1	TRBJ2-1	TGCGCCAGCAGCCCTCGGACTAGCGGGTACAATGAGCAGTTCTTC	CASSPRTSGYNEQFF
TRBD1	NA	TRBV28	TRBJ2-7	TGTGCCAGCAGTTATCGACAGGGGGCGTACGAGCAGTACTTC	CASSYRQGAYEQYF
NA	NA	TRBV6-5	TRBJ1-3	TGTGCCAGCAGTGCTAGCCAGGCTGGAAACACCATATATTTT	CASSASQAGNTIYF
TRBD2	NA	TRBV28	TRBJ2-7	TGTGCCAGCAGTCGACAAAGACTAGCGGATTTGTGGGAGCAGTACTTC	CASSRQRLADLWEQYF
NA	NA	TRBV5-1	TRBJ2-7	TGCGCCAGCAGCCTAACGGGAGTGAGAGGCTACGAGCAGTACTTC	CASSLTGVRGYEQYF
NA	few	TRBV23-1	TRBJ2-1	TGCGCCAGCAGTCACTACAGATGGAATGAGCAGTTCTTC	CASSHYRWNEQFF
NA	few	TRBV6-1	TRBJ2-6	TGTGCCAGTTTTGCAGGGGCTGGGGCCAACGTCCTGACTTTC	CASFAGAGANVLTF
NA	NA	TRBV7-9	TRBJ2-3	TGTGCCAGCAGCTTAGGGACTGACACAGATACGCAGTATTTT	CASSLGTDTDTQYF
NA	NA	TRBV7-2	TRBJ1-5	TGTGCCAGCAGCTTAGTGGCGGGAGCGCAGCCCCAGCATTTT	CASSLVAGAQPQHF
TRBD1	NA	TRBV11-2	TRBJ1-2	TGTGCCAGCAGCTTGGGACAGGGGGCAGGGGGCTACACCTTC	CASSLGQGAGGYTF
NA	once	TRBV20-1	TRBJ1-5	TGCAGTGCTAGGGAGGCCTCCGCCCAGCATTTT	CSAREASAQHF
TRBD2	NA	TRBV7-2	TRBJ2-1	TGTGCCAGCAGCTCGATAGCGGGGGCCTACAATGAGCAGTTCTTC	CASSSIAGAYNEQFF
NA	NA	TRBV10-3	TRBJ2-5	TGTGCCATCAGTGAGTCGCGGTTCCAAGAGACCCAGTACTTC	CAISESRFQETQYF
TRBD2	NA	TRBV5-1	TRBJ2-7	TGCGCCAGCGGCTTCGGACGTCTAGCGGGAGTCGGATACGAGCAGTACTTC	CASGFGRLAGVGYEQYF
TRBD1	NA	TRBV5-1	TRBJ1-1	TGCGCCAGCAGCTGGGGGACAGGGGCGAACACTGAAGCTTTCTTT	CASSWGTGANTEAFF
NA	NA	TRBV28	TRBJ2-7	TGTGCCAGCAGTTTATGGGGGGCCGAGCAGTACTTC	CASSLWGAEQYF
NA	NA	TRBV19	TRBJ2-5	TGTGCCAGCTCCCGGGCGGGGTTGGAGACCCAGTACTTC	CASSRAGLETQYF
NA	NA	TRBV28	TRBJ2-4	TGTGCCAGCAGTTCATGGGGGGCCGCAGCCAAAAACATTCAGTACTTC	CASSSWGAAAKNIQYF
NA	few	TRBV11-2	TRBJ2-1	TGTGCCAGCAGCTTAGCAAGGGGCGAGCAGTTCTTC	CASSLARGEQFF
NA	once	TRBV6-1	TRBJ2-1	TGTGCCAGCAGTGTGGAGCAAGGGGTATGGCAGTTCTTC	CASSVEQGVWQFF
NA	NA	TRBV18	TRBJ2-1	TGTGCCAGCTCACTCGAGGCAGGGGACCCTGAGCAGTTCTTC	CASSLEAGDPEQFF
TRBD1	NA	TRBV5-6	TRBJ2-2	TGTGCCAGCAGCCAAAGGGACAGGGTGATTGGCGGGGAGCTGTTTTTT	CASSQRDRVIGGELFF